The subject of this entry is one T cell receptor beta chain. The data stem from a study of preoperative IRX-2 immunotherapy in early breast cancer. Some clones are missing from TCRdb's copy, which holds only in-frame ones; the method was immunoSEQ multiplex PCR. The profile shows fewer than 40,000 clones, around 96% of them singletons. Germline CDR1 MGHRA, CDR2 YSYEKL. The CDR3 contains 17 residues. Trimming stripped 0 bases from V and 4 bases from J, with 16 bases between. Documented treatment: preoperative locoregional IRX-2 cytokine immunotherapy. This receptor was taken from a human donor with breast cancer. The gene calls are TRBV4-1 and TRBJ2-1; possibly TRBD2 for D (5 bases). The material was obtained from a patient treated with IRX-2 immunotherapy. The CDR3 here is CASSQDGAMTTYNEQFF. The CDR3, as DNA: TGCGCCAGCAGCCAAGACGGAGCGATGACTACGTACAATGAGCAGTTCTTC.